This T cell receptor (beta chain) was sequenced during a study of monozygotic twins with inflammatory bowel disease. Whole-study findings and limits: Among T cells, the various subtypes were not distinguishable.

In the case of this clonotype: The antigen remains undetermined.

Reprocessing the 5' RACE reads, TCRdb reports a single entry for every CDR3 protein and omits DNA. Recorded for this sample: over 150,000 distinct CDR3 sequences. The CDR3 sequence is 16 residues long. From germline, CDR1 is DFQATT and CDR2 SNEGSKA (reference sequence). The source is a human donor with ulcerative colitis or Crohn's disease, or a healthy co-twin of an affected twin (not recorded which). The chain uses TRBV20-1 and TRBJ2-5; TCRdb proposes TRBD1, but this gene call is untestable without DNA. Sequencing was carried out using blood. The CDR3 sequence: CSARDRLAGAQETQYF.